Below, one T cell receptor beta chain is given with its context. Its antigen is undetermined. Germline loops: CDR1 PRHDT, CDR2 FYEKMQ (reference sequence). V was shortened by 1 base and J by 6 bases, with 7 bases between the two germline ends. This CDR3 is 12 amino acids long. The data are from a study of somatic mutations in cytotoxic T cells in rheumatoid arthritis. Controls that were healthy consisted of blood donors whose median age was about 50 years (range about 21-75), with about 55% female. Clones were read by immunoSEQ multiplex PCR, and TCRdb kept only the in-frame ones, dropping some. There are over 8,500 clones in the sample; around 75% occur only once, and more than 35% lies in the top ten. Notes on the study in general: Nobody adjusted the slight TRBV07 underrepresentation in rheumatoid arthritis patients for multiple comparisons.

The clonotype was recovered from a man aged 55 to 70 in good health. Sequencing was carried out using CD8+ T cells sorted from blood. This chain links TRBV13 with TRBJ2-7; D is undetermined. CDR3 nucleotides: TGTGCCAGCAGCTTAGTTCCGGGCGAGCAGTACTTC. Protein sequence: CASSLVPGEQYF.